Shown below are 24 T cell receptor beta chains from a single sample sequenced in a study of tissue T cells after allogeneic stem cell transplantation (dated by TCRdb to about 2022). Receptor amplification or capture employed the immunoSEQ multiplex PCR assay. This immuneACCESS table, as held by TCRdb, lists in-frame sequences with V and J called but not all clones. Of the missing ones, under half trace to an unresolved V gene in checked studies; the others have no known cause. The sample contains about 5,800 clones, roughly 60% of them found a single time. Just over 20% of the sample is held by the ten biggest clonotypes. Taken with the paper, the label for time point translates to: human tissue collected at research (rapid) autopsy. The sample consisted of tissue from the jejunum, taken at autopsy. The receptors here all came from a male donor aged 60 or over with lung cancer.

The chain uses TRBV12-5 and TRBJ2-2, with TRBD2 matching 7 bases. Per the germline V gene, CDR1 is LGHNT and CDR2 is FRNRAP. The CDR3 is made up of 16 amino acids. V trimming: 5 bases; J trimming: 0 bases; junction bases outside the gene matches: 6. Here the CDR3 DNA reads TGTGCTAGTGGTATTAGCGGGTACGCGAACACCGGGGAGCTGTTTTTT. It specifies CASGISGYANTGELFF.

About this clone itself: The junction differs from germline at one of its ends, possibly a read error. This sequence joins TRBV19 and TRBJ2-2; 10 nucleotides match TRBD1. The CDR3 runs 15 residues. Per the germline V gene, CDR1 is LNHDA and CDR2 is SQIVND (reference sequence). The CDR3 DNA reads as TGTGCAAGTAGGGGCGGGACAGGGGTCACCGGGGAGCTGTTTTTT. The encoded protein is CASRGGTGVTGELFF.

The J gene is TRBJ2-5, the V gene TRBV14; D gene ambiguous. Germline assignment: CDR1 SGHDN and CDR2 FVKESK. CDR3 length: 14 residues. V was shortened by 1 base and J by 4 bases, with 10 bases between the two germline ends. As DNA, the CDR3 is TGTGCCAGCAGCCAAGTTTGGAAGGGAGAGACCCAGTACTTC. Translation: CASSQVWKGETQYF.

A single count supports this clone. The chain recombines TRBV7-3 with TRBJ2-3; possible D gene TRBD1, 5 bases. The germline V and J ends were trimmed by 1 base and 0 bases, with 8 bases remaining between them. The germline V gene has CDR1 SGHTA and CDR2 FQGTGA. The CDR3 sequence is 15 residues long. CDR3 sequence (DNA): TGTGCCAGCAGCTTAAGCCCAGGGAGCACAGATACGCAGTATTTT. It translates to CASSLSPGSTDTQYF.

The V call is TRBV7-9, the J call TRBJ2-5, with D hard to call. Trimming left V 2 bases short and J 10 bases short, with 11 bases between. Germline CDR1 is SEHNR and CDR2 is FQNEAQ (reference sequence). The CDR3 is 12 amino acids. This chain's CDR3 is CASSLLKPDQYF. As DNA, the CDR3 is TGTGCCAGCAGCTTATTGAAACCGGACCAGTACTTC.

The J gene is TRBJ1-2, the V gene TRBV5-1; unclear D gene. The germline CDR1 and CDR2 sequences are SGHRS and YFSETQ. The CDR3 contains 12 residues. With 1 base removed from V and 6 bases from J, the gap between germline ends came to 7 bases. In DNA form, the CDR3 reads TGCGCCAGCAGCTTGTACATGGATGGCTACACCTTC. It translates to CASSLYMDGYTF.

The chain couples TRBV4-1 to TRBJ2-3, with 8 bases that match TRBD2. Germline lookup yields CDR1 MGHRA and CDR2 YSYEKL. V trimming: 3 bases; J trimming: 2 bases; junction bases outside the gene matches: 7. This CDR3 is built from 16 residues. The CDR3, as DNA: TGCGCCAGCAGCCATATAGAGCGGGGGAACACAGATACGCAGTATTTT. It codes for CASSHIERGNTDTQYF.

The chain recombines TRBV23-1 with TRBJ2-7; D tentatively fits TRBD1 or TRBD2 (5 bases each). TRBV23-1 is assigned to the ORF class and has an uncertain function. The CDR3 covers 15 residues. Trimming left V 8 bases short and J 2 bases short, with 19 bases between. DNA of the CDR3: TGCGCCAGCGGCCCCCCGATATGGGACCCCTACGAGCAGTACTTC. Residues: CASGPPIWDPYEQYF.

CDR3 amino acids: CASSLPGRADIQYF. In DNA form, the CDR3 reads TGTGCCAGCAGCTTACCAGGACGGGCTGACATTCAGTACTTC. The gene calls are TRBV11-2 and TRBJ2-4; D remains ambiguous. The CDR3 has 14 residues. V was shortened by 2 bases and J by 8 bases, with 13 bases between the two germline ends. Germline values: CDR1 SGHAT, CDR2 FQNNGV. Full variable domain (missing parts from reference TRBV11-2 and TRBJ2-4): EAGVAQSPRYKIIEKRQSVAFWCNPISGHATLYWYQQILGQGPKLLIQFQNNGVVDDSQLPKDRFSAERLKGVDSTLKIQPAKLEDSAVYLCASSLPGRADIQYFGAGTRLSVL.

The chain couples TRBV7-3 to TRBJ2-1; D gene unclear. Trimming shortened V by 5 bases and J by 3 bases, and 11 bases separated the two germline ends. The CDR3 spans 14 residues. Per the germline V gene, CDR1 is SGHTA and CDR2 is FQGTGA. CDR3 DNA: TGTGCCAGCAGCCAGAACCCCTACTACAATGAGCAGTTCTTC. Amino acids: CASSQNPYYNEQFF. The full variable domain, with the rest looked up from reference TRBV7-3 and TRBJ2-1, is GAGVSQTPSNKVTEKGKYVELRCDPISGHTALYWYRQSLGQGPEFLIYFQGTGAADDSGLPNDRFFAVRPEGSVSTLKIQRTERGDSAVYLCASSQNPYYNEQFFGPGTRLTVL.

This clone was seen once. This chain connects TRBV30 to TRBJ1-1; D uncertain. Trimming pared 2 bases from V and 7 bases from J, leaving 11 bases between. The V gene's germline CDR1 is GTSNPN and CDR2 SVGIG (reference sequence). The length of the CDR3 is 12 residues. CDR3 sequence (DNA): TGTGCCTGGAGTCCCCCCCTCGGTGAAGCTTTCTTT. This translates into CAWSPPLGEAFF.

The V gene is TRBV19, the J gene TRBJ1-2, with a weak D call TRBD1 (5 bases). This CDR3 has 13 amino acids. CDR1 and CDR2 (germline): LNHDA, SQIVND (reference sequence). V lost 4 bases and J 5 bases, leaving 11 bases between the germline ends. CDR3 sequence reads: CASSRGREYGYTF. DNA of the CDR3: TGTGCCAGTAGTAGAGGCAGGGAATATGGCTACACCTTC. Drawing the rest from reference TRBV19 and TRBJ1-2, the complete variable domain is DGGITQSPKYLFRKEGQNVTLSCEQNLNHDAMYWYRQDPGQGLRLIYYSQIVNDFQKGDIAEGYSVSREKKESFPLTVTSAQKNPTAFYLCASSRGREYGYTFGSGTRLTVV.

The chain joins TRBV5-4 to TRBJ2-2; 11 bases map to TRBD2. Trimming cost V 3 bases and J 3 bases; bases outside gene matches: 13. Germline V gene lookup returns CDR1 SGHNT and CDR2 YYREEE (reference sequence). The CDR3 runs 19 residues. The CDR3, as DNA: TGTGCCAGCAGCTACGATAGCGGGGGGGCCCCCACCGACACCGGGGAGCTGTTTTTT. It encodes CASSYDSGGAPTDTGELFF.

In its sample, this clone was seen a few times. The rearrangement links TRBV5-4 to TRBJ2-1, with D unclear. V was pared by 3 bases and J by 2 bases, with 15 bases between. The germline CDR1 and CDR2 sequences are SGHNT and YYREEE (reference sequence). This CDR3 is built from 16 residues. CDR3 DNA: TGTGCCAGCAGCTCTTCGTTGGGAACCGCCTACAATGAGCAGTTCTTC. Translation gives CASSSSLGTAYNEQFF.

This clone has more than one count but fewer than ten. The CDR3 region is CSGIQGTNGEQYF. In nucleotides, the CDR3 is TGCAGCGGGATACAGGGAACAAACGGCGAGCAGTACTTC. The rearrangement uses TRBV29-1 and TRBJ2-7, with D possibly being TRBD1 (6 bases). The CDR3 is 13 amino acids. Trimming removed 7 bases from V and 6 bases from J, with 19 bases in between. CDR1 SQVTM and CDR2 ANQGSEA come from the germline V gene.

This clone was recorded a few times. The gene calls are TRBV12-3 or TRBV12-4 and TRBJ2-7, with D possibly TRBD1 on 5 matching bases. V shed 6 bases and J shed 3 bases, with 9 bases lying between them. This CDR3 region has 12 residues. The CDR3 bases are TGTGCCAGCAGCCGACAGAGCTACGAGCAGTACTTC. Translating it yields CASSRQSYEQYF.

The chain couples TRBV9 to TRBJ1-5, with D uncertain. CDR1 and CDR2 (germline): SGDLS, YYNGEE. V gave up 0 bases and J gave up 1 base, with 8 bases separating them. The CDR3 covers 15 residues. The chain's CDR3 is CASSVGGWSNQPQHF. CDR3 sequence (DNA): TGTGCCAGCAGCGTAGGGGGTTGGAGCAATCAGCCCCAGCATTTT.

V gene TRBV7-6 combines with J gene TRBJ2-1; 8 nucleotides align to TRBD2. Germline V gives CDR1 SGHVS, CDR2 FNYEAQ. This CDR3 contains 12 residues. V trimming: 5 bases; J trimming: 16 bases; junction bases outside the gene matches: 10. This CDR3 is CASSPGGLAYFF. DNA for the CDR3: TGTGCCAGCAGCCCAGGTGGACTAGCATACTTCTTC.

V and J are TRBV3-1 (or the pseudogene TRBV3-2) and TRBJ2-3; maybe TRBD1 (6 bases). Trimming shortened V by 3 bases and J by 2 bases, and 15 bases separated the two germline ends. This CDR3 contains 16 residues. Germline V CDR1 and CDR2: LGHDT, YNNKEL (reference sequence). The DNA for the CDR3 is TGTGCCAGCAGCCAGGAGGAGCAGGGGAACACAGATACGCAGTATTTT. It specifies CASSQEEQGNTDTQYF.

The chain links TRBV19 to TRBJ2-3; D gene unclear. V lost 5 bases and J lost 7, with 13 bases in between. From germline, CDR1 is LNHDA and CDR2 SQIVND (reference sequence). This CDR3 has 13 amino acids. CDR3 bases: TGTGCCAGTAGTGAGCCACAGATAAATACGCAGTATTTT. Its translation is CASSEPQINTQYF.

This clone appeared a few times. The rearrangement uses TRBV10-2 and TRBJ2-7; the D is unclear. CDR3 length equals 12 residues. Trimming pared 8 bases from V and 7 bases from J, leaving 15 bases between. Germline-derived CDR1 and CDR2 are WSHSY and SAAADI. CDR3 sequence: CASGEAPREQYF. The CDR3 DNA reads as TGCGCCAGCGGGGAAGCCCCTAGGGAGCAGTACTTC.

This clone was seen a single time. This chain uses TRBV12-5 with TRBJ2-3, with 7 bases matching TRBD2. V was pared by 8 bases and J by 0 bases, with 14 bases of the junction left unmatched. Germline V gene sequence: CDR1 LGHNT, CDR2 FRNRAP. This CDR3 has 17 amino acids. In DNA form, the CDR3 reads TGTGCTAGTTACCTAAGTTGGACTAGTTCGAGCACAGATACGCAGTATTTT. Residues: CASYLSWTSSSTDTQYF. Supplemented by reference TRBV12-5 and TRBJ2-3, the full variable domain reads DARVTQTPRHKVTEMGQEVTMRCQPILGHNTVFWYRQTMMQGLELLAYFRNRAPLDDSGMPKDRFSAEMPDATLATLKIQPSEPRDSAVYFCASYLSWTSSSTDTQYFGPGTRLTVL.

This clone has a single count. This sequence joins TRBV29-1 and TRBJ1-3; D ambiguous. This CDR3 comprises 14 residues. Germline V gene data show CDR1 as SQVTM and CDR2 as ANQGSEA. V was shortened by 4 bases and J by 0 bases, with 10 bases between the two germline ends. In DNA, the CDR3 is TGCAGCGTTGTTGTTGGGCTCTCTGGAAACACCATATATTTT. Its translation is CSVVVGLSGNTIYF.

In this sample, this clone is medium-sized. This rearrangement joins TRBV28 to TRBJ2-5; TRBD1 might be the D (6 bases). Trimming stripped 4 bases from V and 4 bases from J, with 16 bases between. The CDR3 loop spans 15 amino acids. CDR1 is MDHEN, CDR2 SYDVKM, per germline. The CDR3 bases are TGTGCCAGCAGTTCGAGGGGACACCTACGAGAGACCCAGTACTTC. As protein: CASSSRGHLRETQYF.